In this sample, the clone carrying this T cell receptor (beta chain) turned up a few times. These data come from a study of T cells after yellow fever vaccination. TCRdb processed the 5' RACE reads anew with MiXCR; each CDR3 protein has one entry. In the table there are some 400,000 distinct CDR3 sequences, 15% to 20% of which are singletons. Germline V gene lookup returns CDR1 LGHNA and CDR2 YSLEER. CDR3 length: 15 residues. The ends were cut back, 0 bases at V and 0 bases at J, with 8 bases in the middle. This sequence originates from a man aged 18-30 years who received the YFV17D yellow fever vaccine. This material consisted of PBMCs, taken before the yellow fever booster vaccination. The rearrangement joins TRBV4-3 to TRBJ2-5, with D hard to call. CDR3 in DNA: TGCGCCAGCAGCCAAGATGCTTCGTACCAAGAGACCCAGTACTTC. Translation gives CASSQDASYQETQYF.